What follows describes a single T cell receptor (beta chain). The data belong to a study of blood T cell repertoires in COVID-19. Overall study context: Specimens from acute and convalescent COVID-19 originated in the United States, Italy and Spain.

The CDR3 has 13 residues. J lost 7 bases, V lost 4 bases, and 5 bases had no gene match. In germline, CDR1 is SQVTM, CDR2 ANQGSEA. Per the study methods: Estimation of nucleated cell counts was performed using reference gene primer amplification. Some clones are missing from TCRdb's copy, which holds only in-frame ones; the method was immunoSEQ multiplex PCR. V and J calls and clone size are copied from that table; D and trimming were computed from the DNA. The sample lists 35,000 to 45,000 clones; around 85% were seen once. The specimen sequenced was peripheral blood. The TCR was taken from a man aged 40-49 years with active COVID-19. V usage is TRBV29-1 and J usage is TRBJ2-2, with 8 bases identical to TRBD1. The CDR3 is CSVGQGSGGELFF. The CDR3 nucleotides read TGCAGCGTTGGACAGGGGTCCGGCGGGGAGCTGTTTTTT.